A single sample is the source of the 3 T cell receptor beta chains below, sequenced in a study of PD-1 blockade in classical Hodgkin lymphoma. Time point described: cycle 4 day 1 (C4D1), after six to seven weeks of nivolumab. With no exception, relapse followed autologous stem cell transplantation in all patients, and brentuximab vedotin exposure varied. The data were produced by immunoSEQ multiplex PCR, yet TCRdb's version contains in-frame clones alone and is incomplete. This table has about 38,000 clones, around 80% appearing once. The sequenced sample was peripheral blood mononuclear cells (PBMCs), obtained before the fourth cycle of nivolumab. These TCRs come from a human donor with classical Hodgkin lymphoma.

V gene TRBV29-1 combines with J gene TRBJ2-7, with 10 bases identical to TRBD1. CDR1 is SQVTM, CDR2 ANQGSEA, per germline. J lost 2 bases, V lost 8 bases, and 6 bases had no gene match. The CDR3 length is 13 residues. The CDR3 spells CSPLGTGAYEQYF. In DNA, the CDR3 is TGCAGCCCCCTGGGGACAGGGGCCTACGAGCAGTACTTC.

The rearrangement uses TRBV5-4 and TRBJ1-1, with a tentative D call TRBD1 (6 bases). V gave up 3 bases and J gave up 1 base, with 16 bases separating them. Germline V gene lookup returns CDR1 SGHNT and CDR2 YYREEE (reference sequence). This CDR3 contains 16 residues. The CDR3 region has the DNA TGTGCCAGCAGCTCGATCATCCAGGGGTCGAACACTGAAGCTTTCTTT. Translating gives CASSSIIQGSNTEAFF.

The CDR3 here is CASSLRLKGIGELFF. CDR3 nucleotides: TGTGCCAGCAGCTTACGACTAAAGGGTATCGGGGAGCTGTTTTTT. The rearrangement joins TRBV5-6 to TRBJ2-2, with D perhaps TRBD2 (5 bases). The germline V and J ends were trimmed by 2 bases and 7 bases, with 15 bases remaining between them. The CDR3 has 15 residues. Germline loops: CDR1 SGHDT, CDR2 YYEEEE.